Presented here are 18 T cell receptor beta chains from one specimen sequenced in a study of shared clonotypes between healthy human individuals. Sequencing was performed with immunoSEQ multiplex PCR; in TCRdb, only in-frame clones are kept and a portion is missing. The sample includes approximately 350,000 clones, about 96% of them seen just once. The sequenced sample was memory CD8+ T cells sorted from blood. Subset described: CD45RO+ cells pooled with CCR7-negative TemRA cells. Receptors were obtained from a man younger than 45 in good health.

The chain uses TRBV29-1 and TRBJ2-7; no clear D. The CDR3 totals 11 residues. CDR1 SQVTM and CDR2 ANQGSEA come from the germline V gene. V was trimmed by 6 bases and J by 3 bases, leaving 9 bases between them. The CDR3 loop is CSVMDGYEQYF. Here the CDR3 DNA reads TGCAGCGTAATGGACGGCTACGAGCAGTACTTC.

This chain connects TRBV27 to TRBJ1-5, with D unresolved. CDR3 length: 15 amino acids. Trimming left V 3 bases short and J 2 bases short, with 11 bases between. The germline V gene encodes CDR1 MNHEY and CDR2 SMNVEV (reference sequence). The CDR3 here is CASSFSGFGNQPQHF. For the CDR3, the DNA is TGTGCCAGCAGTTTTTCGGGATTTGGCAATCAGCCCCAGCATTTT.

The genes are TRBV7-9 and TRBJ1-1; 8 bases match TRBD1. The CDR3 is 16 residues long. Germline V gene data show CDR1 as SEHNR and CDR2 as FQNEAQ (reference sequence). V lost 4 bases, J lost 1 base, and 8 bases stayed unmatched. The CDR3 DNA reads TGTGCCAGCAGCTCCCCATTTGGACAGGGGAACACTGAAGCTTTCTTT. Its translation: CASSSPFGQGNTEAFF.

The chain is built from TRBV6-1 and TRBJ1-1; D uncertain. Germline V lookup: CDR1 MNHNS, CDR2 SASEGT. The CDR3 has 14 amino acids. V dropped 5 bases and J dropped 0 bases, with 10 bases sitting between them. The CDR3, as DNA: TGTGCCAGCAGTCGTGTGGCTATGAACACTGAAGCTTTCTTT. Amino acids: CASSRVAMNTEAFF.

The chain couples TRBV25-1 to TRBJ2-2, with 11 nucleotides matching TRBD2. After removal of 6 bases from V and 0 bases from J, the junction contained 6 bases not matched to a gene. The CDR3 contains 17 residues. Germline loops: CDR1 MGHDK, CDR2 SYGVNS. DNA of the CDR3: TGTGCCAGCAGCGACCGACTAGCGGGGACGAACACCGGGGAGCTGTTTTTT. Protein: CASSDRLAGTNTGELFF.

The J gene is TRBJ1-4, the V gene TRBV19, with 9 bases matching TRBD1. J lost 0 bases, V lost 7 bases, and 9 bases had no gene match. CDR3 length equals 17 residues. Germline V CDR1 and CDR2: LNHDA, SQIVND (reference sequence). The CDR3: CASTRDRAPATNEKLFF. For the CDR3, the DNA is TGTGCCAGTACTCGGGACAGGGCCCCGGCAACTAATGAAAAACTGTTTTTT.

This chain connects TRBV6-5 to TRBJ1-6; 9 nucleotides line up with TRBD1. Germline V gives CDR1 MNHEY, CDR2 SVGAGI. CDR3 length: 12 amino acids. After removal of 5 bases from V and 11 bases from J, the junction contained 1 base not matched to a gene. CDR3 sequence: CASSTGGPPLHF. The CDR3 region has the DNA TGTGCCAGCAGTACAGGGGGCCCACCCCTCCACTTT.

V usage is TRBV19 and J usage is TRBJ2-4, with no clear D. The germline CDR1 and CDR2 sequences are LNHDA and SQIVND (reference sequence). The CDR3 spans 19 residues. Between the trimmed V and J ends, which lost 4 bases and 1 base, there was a span of 23 bases. CDR3 residues: CASSSLYRLELGAKNIQYF. CDR3 coding DNA: TGTGCCAGTAGTAGCCTCTATCGTTTGGAACTCGGGGCCAAAAACATTCAGTACTTC.

This clone was seen a handful of times. The V and J genes are TRBV10-3 and TRBJ2-7; D gene ambiguous. This CDR3 contains 13 residues. V gave up 2 bases and J gave up 2 bases, with 7 bases separating them. Germline V gene sequence: CDR1 ENHRY, CDR2 SYGVKD. The CDR3 bases are TGTGCCATCAGTGAGCACTTTACCTACGAGCAGTACTTC. Translating it yields CAISEHFTYEQYF.

The chain combines TRBV7-2 with TRBJ1-2; D uncertain. The germline gives CDR1 SGHTA, CDR2 FQGNSA. There are 15 residues in the CDR3. V was clipped by 2 bases and J by 5 bases, with 15 bases between them. The DNA for the CDR3 is TGTGCCAGCAGCTTAAGAAGTTCAGAAGATTATGGCTACACCTTC. This sequence encodes CASSLRSSEDYGYTF.

V and J are TRBV6-5 and TRBJ2-7, with 8 bases that match TRBD2. J lost 0 bases, V lost 5 bases, and 6 bases had no gene match. In germline, CDR1 is MNHEY, CDR2 SVGAGI. This CDR3 spans 15 amino acids. The CDR3 here is CASSVRGGSSYEQYF. Here the CDR3 DNA reads TGTGCCAGCAGTGTTCGGGGGGGGAGCTCCTACGAGCAGTACTTC.

The chain employs TRBV29-1 and TRBJ1-5; 9 bases align to TRBD1. The CDR3 covers 13 residues. Germline V gives CDR1 SQVTM, CDR2 ANQGSEA. With 6 bases clipped from V and 5 bases from J, the junction kept 5 bases outside the gene matches. The CDR3 sequence: CSVARDRDQPQHF. Here the CDR3 DNA reads TGCAGCGTCGCCCGGGACAGGGATCAGCCCCAGCATTTT.

The chain carries TRBV6-1 and TRBJ2-3, with 9 nucleotides matching TRBD1. This CDR3 is built from 17 residues. The germline V gene has CDR1 MNHNS and CDR2 SASEGT. With V trimmed by 3 bases and J by 2 bases, 9 bases remained unmatched. In nucleotides, the CDR3 is TGTGCCAGCAGTGATGTCTGGACAGGGGAGCCCACAGATACGCAGTATTTT. This gives the protein CASSDVWTGEPTDTQYF.

The DNA of the CDR3 is TGTGCCAGCAGCCCTAGCGGGAGTAAGGGAGGGCTCTACAATGAGCAGTTCTTC. This sequence encodes CASSPSGSKGGLYNEQFF. This chain links TRBV7-3 with TRBJ2-1; the match to TRBD2 covers 10 bases. The junction had 13 bases not matched to a gene; V was cut back by 5 bases and J by 3 bases. Germline V gives CDR1 SGHTA, CDR2 FQGTGA. The CDR3 length is 18 residues.

This clone was detected only once. The V call is TRBV28, the J call TRBJ1-4; tentatively, D is TRBD1 (6 bases). The CDR3 loop spans 15 amino acids. Germline CDR1 MDHEN, CDR2 SYDVKM. V lost 6 bases and J 0 bases, leaving 11 bases between the germline ends. CDR3 amino acids: CASRPRTATNEKLFF. CDR3 sequence (DNA): TGTGCCAGCAGGCCTAGGACAGCAACTAATGAAAAACTGTTTTTT.

V gene TRBV5-1 combines with J gene TRBJ1-2; 7 nucleotides line up with TRBD1. CDR3 length: 13 amino acids. J gave up 8 bases and V 3 bases, and 7 bases lay outside the gene matches. CDR1 is SGHRS and CDR2 is YFSETQ in the germline V gene. The CDR3 loop is CASSSGGGGGYTF. CDR3 nucleotide sequence: TGCGCCAGCAGCTCAGGAGGAGGGGGCGGCTACACCTTC.

The rearrangement links TRBV13 to TRBJ2-1, with a possible D match to TRBD1 (5 bases). Germline CDR1 and CDR2: PRHDT and FYEKMQ (reference sequence). Trimming left V 0 bases short and J 8 bases short, with 11 bases between. The CDR3 is made up of 14 amino acids. CDR3 nucleotide sequence: TGTGCCAGCAGCTTAGGGGGTAGGGGCGATGAGCAGTTCTTC. Encoded protein: CASSLGGRGDEQFF. The whole variable domain, filled in from reference TRBV13 and TRBJ2-1, reads AAGVIQSPRHLIKEKRETATLKCYPIPRHDTVYWYQQGPGQDPQFLISFYEKMQSDKGSIPDRFSAQQFSDYHSELNMSSLELGDSALYFCASSLGGRGDEQFFGPGTRLTVL.

The V gene is TRBV19, the J gene TRBJ2-2; perhaps D is TRBD1 or TRBD2 (5 bases each). CDR1 is LNHDA, CDR2 SQIVND, per germline (reference sequence). The CDR3 covers 13 residues. Trimming removed 8 bases at V and 0 bases at J, with 7 bases between. CDR3 coding DNA: TGTGCCAGTGGGACCGCGAACACCGGGGAGCTGTTTTTT. Its protein product is CASGTANTGELFF.